The 9 T cell receptor beta chains below were found in one sample sequenced in a study of shared clonotypes between healthy human individuals. The repertoire was sequenced with immunoSEQ multiplex PCR; TCRdb's copy has only in-frame clones and lacks some. The profile covers 550,000 to 650,000 clones, with roughly 95% appearing a single time and approximately 0.1% taken by the ten largest. CD45RO-negative CD8 cells positively selected for CCR7 made up the naive population, which excluded terminally differentiated effector memory CD45RA+ cells. The sample comprised naive CD8+ T cells sorted from blood. The receptors stem from a woman aged 25 to 45 in good health.

The chain joins TRBV7-9 to TRBJ1-1; D possibly corresponds to TRBD1 (6 bases). Germline V gene lookup returns CDR1 SEHNR and CDR2 FQNEAQ (reference sequence). Trimming cost V 4 bases and J 6 bases, with 12 bases left between them. CDR3 length: 13 residues. CDR3 DNA: TGTGCCAGCAGCTCCAAAGGGGGGCCTGAAGCTTTCTTT. It specifies CASSSKGGPEAFF.

V is TRBV6-5 and J is TRBJ2-5, with D possibly being TRBD2 (6 bases). Germline CDR1 MNHEY, CDR2 SVGAGI. V lost 0 bases to trimming and J lost 3 bases, with 11 bases between them. CDR3 length: 15 amino acids. CDR3 coding DNA: TGTGCCAGCAGTTACTCGAGGAGGGTCGAAGAGACCCAGTACTTC. Amino acids: CASSYSRRVEETQYF.

A single count supports this clone. The chain has TRBV5-4 and TRBJ2-7; TRBD1 might be the D (6 bases). The CDR3 spans 11 residues. Germline V gene lookup returns CDR1 SGHNT and CDR2 YYREEE (reference sequence). V lost 3 bases, J lost 7 bases, and 8 bases lay in between. CDR3 sequence reads: CASSWGREQYF. CDR3 sequence (DNA): TGTGCCAGCAGCTGGGGGCGGGAGCAGTACTTC.

A word on this clone: Other DNA sequences within the sample encode an identical CDR3. This chain joins TRBV20-1 and TRBJ2-7; D gene uncertain. Per the germline V gene, CDR1 is DFQATT and CDR2 is SNEGSKA (reference sequence). Trimming took off 2 bases at V and 4 bases at J, with 6 bases between the two ends. This CDR3 region has 11 residues. The CDR3 region is CSARRGYEQYF. The CDR3 DNA follows: TGCAGTGCTAGACGCGGATACGAGCAGTACTTC.

The gene calls are TRBV18 and TRBJ1-2; D gene ambiguous. The CDR3 has 15 amino acids. Between the trimmed V and J ends, which lost 0 bases and 8 bases, there was a span of 16 bases. The germline V gene has CDR1 KGHSH and CDR2 LQKENI. The CDR3 DNA is TGTGCCAGCTCACCACCGAGCCAGTCTACTAGGGGCTACACCTTC. This sequence encodes CASSPPSQSTRGYTF.

The chain couples TRBV15 to TRBJ2-7; D is ambiguous. V lost 0 bases and J lost 3, with 12 bases in between. This CDR3 region has 15 residues. Germline V CDR1 and CDR2: LNHNV, YYDKDF (reference sequence). The CDR3 DNA reads as TGTGCCACCAGCAGAGATTACGGGCAGCTCTACGAGCAGTACTTC. This codes for CATSRDYGQLYEQYF.

This clone was counted once. The genes are TRBV6-6 and TRBJ2-7, with D unclear. Germline values: CDR1 MNHNY, CDR2 SVGAGI (reference sequence). The CDR3 contains 12 residues. V was pared by 5 bases and J by 3 bases, with 8 bases between. The CDR3 sequence is CASSPSDYEQYF. The CDR3 bases are TGTGCCAGCAGTCCATCAGACTACGAGCAGTACTTC.

The chain has TRBV11-3 and TRBJ2-5; no reliable D call. Trimming removed 2 bases from V and 8 bases from J, with 15 bases in between. CDR1 is SGHNT, CDR2 YENEEA, per germline. The CDR3 totals 14 residues. The CDR3 region has the DNA TGTGCCAGCAGCTTACCATCGGACCCAGCTACCCAGTACTTC. As protein: CASSLPSDPATQYF.

The rearrangement joins TRBV19 to TRBJ2-1; TRBD2 matches at 11 bases. The CDR3 is made up of 15 amino acids. CDR1 LNHDA and CDR2 SQIVND come from the germline V gene (reference sequence). V dropped 5 bases and J dropped 1; count of bases not matched to a gene: 1. The CDR3 sequence is CASSSSGRSYNEQFF. DNA for the CDR3: TGTGCCAGTAGTTCTAGCGGGAGGTCCTACAATGAGCAGTTCTTC.